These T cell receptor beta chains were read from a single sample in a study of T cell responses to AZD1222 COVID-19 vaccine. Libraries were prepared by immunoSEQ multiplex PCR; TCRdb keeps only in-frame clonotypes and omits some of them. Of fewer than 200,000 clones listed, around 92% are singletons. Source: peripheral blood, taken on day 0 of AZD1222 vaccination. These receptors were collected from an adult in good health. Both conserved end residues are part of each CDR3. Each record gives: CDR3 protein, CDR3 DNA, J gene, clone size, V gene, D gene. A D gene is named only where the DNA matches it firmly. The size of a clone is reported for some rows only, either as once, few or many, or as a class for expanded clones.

CDR3 protein: CASSSAWGAGGYTF
CDR3 DNA: TGTGCCAGCAGCTCGGCATGGGGGGCCGGGGGCTACACCTTC
J gene: TRBJ1-2
clone size: -
V gene: TRBV7-9
D gene: -

CDR3 protein: CASSSTGANTEAFF
CDR3 DNA: TGTGCCAGCAGCTCCACCGGAGCGAACACTGAAGCTTTCTTT
J gene: TRBJ1-1
clone size: -
V gene: TRBV5-4
D gene: -

CDR3 protein: CASNLGPGHLYGYTF
CDR3 DNA: TGTGCCAGCAATTTGGGGCCAGGACACCTCTATGGCTACACCTTC
J gene: TRBJ1-2
clone size: -
V gene: TRBV9
D gene: -

CDR3 protein: CASSLSGSGNEQFF
CDR3 DNA: TGTGCCAGCAGCCTTAGCGGGAGTGGAAATGAGCAGTTCTTC
J gene: TRBJ2-1
clone size: -
V gene: TRBV3-1/TRBV3-2
D gene: TRBD2

CDR3 protein: CASSVRDRLRPFF
CDR3 DNA: TGTGCCAGCAGTGTCCGGGACAGGTTAAGACCTTTCTTT
J gene: TRBJ1-1
clone size: -
V gene: TRBV27
D gene: TRBD1

CDR3 protein: CASSPTGTDTQYF
CDR3 DNA: TGTGCCAGCAGCCCGACGGGGACAGATACGCAGTATTTT
J gene: TRBJ2-3
clone size: -
V gene: TRBV7-9
D gene: -

CDR3 protein: CATSTGLAAQPKQFF
CDR3 DNA: TGTGCCACCAGCACAGGACTAGCCGCTCAACCGAAGCAGTTCTTC
J gene: TRBJ2-1
clone size: once
V gene: TRBV15
D gene: TRBD2

CDR3 protein: CSVEAAAQIAYQFF
CDR3 DNA: TGCAGCGTTGAAGCGGCGGCACAAATCGCGTATCAGTTCTTC
J gene: TRBJ2-1
clone size: -
V gene: TRBV29-1
D gene: -

CDR3 protein: CASSRDRYEQYF
CDR3 DNA: TGCGCCAGCAGCCGAGACAGATACGAGCAGTACTTC
J gene: TRBJ2-7
clone size: -
V gene: TRBV5-1
D gene: -

CDR3 protein: CSVPTGITEAFF
CDR3 DNA: TGCAGCGTGCCTACAGGGATCACTGAAGCTTTCTTT
J gene: TRBJ1-1
clone size: -
V gene: TRBV29-1
D gene: -

CDR3 protein: CASSQRPSTSGSLHDEQFF
CDR3 DNA: TGTGCCAGCAGCCAACGCCCTTCTACTAGCGGGAGTCTACACGATGAGCAGTTCTTC
J gene: TRBJ2-1
clone size: -
V gene: TRBV3-1/TRBV3-2
D gene: TRBD2

CDR3 protein: CASRTPGQGLSEAFF
CDR3 DNA: TGTGCCAGTAGAACCCCGGGACAGGGACTTTCTGAAGCTTTCTTT
J gene: TRBJ1-1
clone size: once
V gene: TRBV19
D gene: TRBD1

CDR3 protein: CASSNSGAGHSPLHF
CDR3 DNA: TGTGCCAGCAGCAATTCCGGCGCAGGTCACTCACCCCTCCACTTT
J gene: TRBJ1-6
clone size: -
V gene: TRBV28
D gene: -

CDR3 protein: CASSYPLENTIYF
CDR3 DNA: TGTGCCAGCAGTTACCCCCTGGAAAACACCATATATTTT
J gene: TRBJ1-3
clone size: -
V gene: TRBV6-6
D gene: -

CDR3 protein: CASSPGTLKYGYTF
CDR3 DNA: TGTGCCAGCAGCCCAGGGACCCTTAAATATGGCTACACCTTC
J gene: TRBJ1-2
clone size: -
V gene: TRBV28
D gene: -

CDR3 protein: CASSLAWGADTQYF
CDR3 DNA: TGTGCCAGTAGTTTGGCCTGGGGCGCAGATACGCAGTATTTT
J gene: TRBJ2-3
clone size: -
V gene: TRBV19
D gene: -

CDR3 protein: CAIRGAGAEYNEQFF
CDR3 DNA: TGTGCCATCAGGGGAGCGGGGGCGGAATACAATGAGCAGTTCTTC
J gene: TRBJ2-1
clone size: -
V gene: TRBV10-3
D gene: TRBD2

CDR3 protein: CASSGTGGPGELFF
CDR3 DNA: TGTGCCAGCAGCGGGACAGGGGGCCCCGGGGAGCTGTTTTTT
J gene: TRBJ2-2
clone size: -
V gene: TRBV6-5
D gene: TRBD1

CDR3 protein: CATRQGSTGELFF
CDR3 DNA: TGTGCCACCCGACAGGGGAGCACCGGGGAGCTGTTTTTT
J gene: TRBJ2-2
clone size: few
V gene: TRBV6-5
D gene: TRBD1

CDR3 protein: CATSRAGTGASYGYTF
CDR3 DNA: TGTGCCACCAGCAGAGCGGGGACAGGGGCCTCCTATGGCTACACCTTC
J gene: TRBJ1-2
clone size: -
V gene: TRBV15
D gene: TRBD1

CDR3 protein: CASSYSEGYAFF
CDR3 DNA: TGTGCCAGCAGTTACTCTGAGGGTTACGCTTTCTTT
J gene: TRBJ1-1
clone size: -
V gene: TRBV6-6
D gene: -

CDR3 protein: CASSWQVRSEAFF
CDR3 DNA: TGTGCCAGCAGCTGGCAGGTGCGGTCTGAAGCTTTCTTT
J gene: TRBJ1-1
clone size: -
V gene: TRBV27
D gene: -

CDR3 protein: CASSWEDSSRSGANVLTF
CDR3 DNA: TGTGCCAGCAGCTGGGAGGACAGCAGCCGCTCTGGGGCCAACGTCCTGACTTTC
J gene: TRBJ2-6
clone size: -
V gene: TRBV7-9
D gene: -

CDR3 protein: CAWSVQWSSGRNNEQFF
CDR3 DNA: TGTGCCTGGAGTGTACAGTGGTCTAGCGGGAGGAACAATGAGCAGTTCTTC
J gene: TRBJ2-1
clone size: -
V gene: TRBV30
D gene: TRBD2

CDR3 protein: CASSLGGTGAYTEAFF
CDR3 DNA: TGTGCCAGCAGCTTAGGAGGGACAGGGGCCTACACTGAAGCTTTCTTT
J gene: TRBJ1-1
clone size: -
V gene: TRBV7-9
D gene: TRBD1

CDR3 protein: CASALREGGNYGYTF
CDR3 DNA: TGTGCCAGCGCCCTTCGCGAAGGGGGGAACTATGGCTACACCTTC
J gene: TRBJ1-2
clone size: -
V gene: TRBV6-5
D gene: -

CDR3 protein: CASSGGVVRADTQYF
CDR3 DNA: TGTGCCAGCAGCGGAGGGGTGGTTCGCGCAGATACGCAGTATTTT
J gene: TRBJ2-3
clone size: once
V gene: TRBV5-4
D gene: -

CDR3 protein: CASRSRRVETQYF
CDR3 DNA: TGTGCCAGCAGGTCCCGGCGGGTTGAGACCCAGTACTTC
J gene: TRBJ2-5
clone size: -
V gene: TRBV27
D gene: -

CDR3 protein: CASSQTPNTEAFF
CDR3 DNA: TGTGCCAGCAGTCAGACCCCGAACACTGAAGCTTTCTTT
J gene: TRBJ1-1
clone size: -
V gene: TRBV27
D gene: -

CDR3 protein: CASRHGGRGRVTNEKLFF
CDR3 DNA: TGCGCCAGCAGACATGGCGGCCGGGGCAGGGTGACTAATGAAAAACTGTTTTTT
J gene: TRBJ1-4
clone size: -
V gene: TRBV5-1
D gene: -

CDR3 protein: CASSPRTGQGYTF
CDR3 DNA: TGTGCCAGCAGTCCCCGGACAGGTCAAGGCTACACCTTC
J gene: TRBJ1-2
clone size: -
V gene: TRBV27
D gene: TRBD1

CDR3 protein: CASRGSGRVSYNEQFF
CDR3 DNA: TGTGCCAGCAGGGGTAGCGGGAGAGTTTCCTACAATGAGCAGTTCTTC
J gene: TRBJ2-1
clone size: -
V gene: TRBV5-4
D gene: TRBD2

CDR3 protein: CASSVGGQGAPGTEAFF
CDR3 DNA: TGTGCCAGCAGCGTAGGGGGACAGGGGGCGCCGGGCACTGAAGCTTTCTTT
J gene: TRBJ1-1
clone size: -
V gene: TRBV9
D gene: TRBD1

CDR3 protein: CASSLASLGGYNEQFF
CDR3 DNA: TGCGCCAGCAGCTTGGCCAGTTTGGGTGGCTACAATGAGCAGTTCTTC
J gene: TRBJ2-1
clone size: few
V gene: TRBV5-1
D gene: -

CDR3 protein: CASSLAGQPQHF
CDR3 DNA: TGTGCCAGCAGCTTAGCAGGTCAGCCCCAGCATTTT
J gene: TRBJ1-5
clone size: -
V gene: TRBV7-9
D gene: -

CDR3 protein: CASSIPTDSNQPQHF
CDR3 DNA: TGTGCCAGTAGTATACCTACAGATAGCAATCAGCCCCAGCATTTT
J gene: TRBJ1-5
clone size: -
V gene: TRBV19
D gene: -

CDR3 protein: CASKEGLAGYNEQFF
CDR3 DNA: TGTGCCAGCAAAGAGGGACTAGCGGGGTACAATGAGCAGTTCTTC
J gene: TRBJ2-1
clone size: -
V gene: TRBV6-5
D gene: TRBD2

CDR3 protein: CASSGTGATEAFF
CDR3 DNA: TGTGCCAGTAGTGGAACAGGGGCCACTGAAGCTTTCTTT
J gene: TRBJ1-1
clone size: -
V gene: TRBV19
D gene: TRBD1

CDR3 protein: CASSTRRWDTNDPPASYEQYF
CDR3 DNA: TGTGCCAGTAGTACCCGTCGTTGGGACACTAATGACCCCCCTGCCTCCTACGAGCAGTACTTC
J gene: TRBJ2-7
clone size: -
V gene: TRBV19
D gene: -

CDR3 protein: CAIKRQALLTEAFF
CDR3 DNA: TGTGCCATCAAAAGACAGGCCCTTCTCACTGAAGCTTTCTTT
J gene: TRBJ1-1
clone size: -
V gene: TRBV10-3
D gene: -

CDR3 protein: CASSLPTGNSGSGELFF
CDR3 DNA: TGCGCCAGCAGCTTGCCCACAGGGAATTCAGGGTCCGGGGAGCTGTTTTTT
J gene: TRBJ2-2
clone size: -
V gene: TRBV5-1
D gene: -

CDR3 protein: CASSFGGDLNTEAFF
CDR3 DNA: TGTGCCAGCAGTTTCGGGGGGGACCTGAACACTGAAGCTTTCTTT
J gene: TRBJ1-1
clone size: -
V gene: TRBV27
D gene: -

CDR3 protein: CASLRDYSNQPQHF
CDR3 DNA: TGTGCCAGTTTAAGAGACTATAGCAATCAGCCCCAGCATTTT
J gene: TRBJ1-5
clone size: -
V gene: TRBV28
D gene: -

CDR3 protein: CASSRMTGLAGGPGQFF
CDR3 DNA: TGCGCCAGCAGCCGCATGACGGGACTAGCGGGGGGGCCGGGGCAGTTCTTC
J gene: TRBJ2-1
clone size: -
V gene: TRBV4-3
D gene: TRBD2

CDR3 protein: CASSRKLGSSGEQYF
CDR3 DNA: TGTGCCAGCAGCCGGAAACTGGGATCATCGGGGGAGCAGTACTTC
J gene: TRBJ2-7
clone size: -
V gene: TRBV11-2
D gene: -

CDR3 protein: CATKHNSGANVLTF
CDR3 DNA: TGTGCCACAAAACATAACTCTGGGGCCAACGTCCTGACTTTC
J gene: TRBJ2-6
clone size: -
V gene: TRBV19
D gene: -